Each of the 25 T cell receptor beta chains below was sequenced from the same sample in a study of Ad26.COV2.S vaccination and SARS-CoV-2 variants. The treatment denotes: 15 to 20 received Ad26.COV2.S at low or high dose, single or two shots; roughly 5 received placebo; per-sample allocation not given. Samples analyzed were those drawn on day 63 after the first vaccine or placebo injection. TCRdb's copy holds only in-frame clones and misses some; the assay was immunoSEQ multiplex PCR. The sample has about 350,000 clones; about nine tenths are singletons. The sample was peripheral blood, taken in a trial of Ad26.COV2.S vaccine versus placebo. These receptors all stem from a person between 18 and 60 years old who received the Ad26.COV2.S COVID-19 vaccine or a placebo.

The chain recombines TRBV9 with TRBJ2-7; D uncertain. The length of the CDR3 is 14 residues. Germline loops: CDR1 SGDLS, CDR2 YYNGEE. Trimming cost V 0 bases and J 0 bases, with 7 bases left between them. The DNA of the CDR3 is TGTGCCAGCAGCGTAGCTACAAGCTCCTACGAGCAGTACTTC. This sequence encodes CASSVATSSYEQYF. Together with reference TRBV9 and TRBJ2-7, the CDR3 gives the full variable domain: DSGVTQTPKHLITATGQRVTLRCSPRSGDLSVYWYQQSLDQGLQFLIQYYNGEERAKGNILERFSAQQFPDLHSELNLSSLELGDSALYFCASSVATSSYEQYFGPGTRLTVT.

The gene calls are TRBV18 and TRBJ2-7, with D possibly matching TRBD2 (7 bases). The V and J ends lost 6 bases and 1 base respectively, with 13 bases between them. Germline V CDR1 and CDR2: KGHSH, LQKENI. The CDR3 is 14 residues long. DNA for the CDR3: TGTGCCAGCTCCCGGACTAGGGGGTCCTACGAGCAGTACTTC. Amino acid sequence: CASSRTRGSYEQYF.

This rearrangement joins TRBV9 to TRBJ2-3; D unresolved. Germline CDR1 and CDR2: SGDLS and YYNGEE. The germline V and J ends were trimmed by 3 bases and 5 bases, with 7 bases remaining between them. The CDR3 spans 12 residues. The CDR3 reads CASSAELDTQYF. In nucleotides, the CDR3 is TGTGCCAGCAGCGCAGAGCTAGATACGCAGTATTTT.

The chain employs TRBV27 and TRBJ2-1, with unresolved D. The CDR3 is made up of 16 amino acids. Trimming cost V 4 bases and J 7 bases, with 20 bases left between them. CDR1 MNHEY and CDR2 SMNVEV come from the germline V gene (reference sequence). CDR3 nucleotides: TGTGCCAGCAGTTCGCCACCGGGCCTGAGATTGAATGAGCAGTTCTTC. It is translated as CASSSPPGLRLNEQFF.

V is TRBV7-9 and J is TRBJ2-2; 9 bases map to TRBD2. J was trimmed by 6 bases and V by 5 bases; bases with no gene match: 10. This CDR3 is built from 16 residues. Germline V gene data show CDR1 as SEHNR and CDR2 as FQNEAQ (reference sequence). The CDR3 DNA is TGTGCCAGCAGCCCCTATGGCGGGGGGGCCTCCGGGGAGCTGTTTTTT. Protein: CASSPYGGGASGELFF. The variable domain in full, completed from reference TRBV7-9 and TRBJ2-2, reads DTGVSQNPRHKITKRGQNVTFRCDPISEHNRLYWYRQTLGQGPEFLTYFQNEAQLEKSRLLSDRFSAERPKGSFSTLEIQRTEQGDSAMYLCASSPYGGGASGELFFGEGSRLTVL.

CDR3 amino acids: CASIDARGGQSTDTQYF. Here the CDR3 DNA reads TGTGCCAGCATAGATGCCCGCGGGGGCCAAAGCACAGATACGCAGTATTTT. The rearrangement links TRBV28 to TRBJ2-3, with D tentatively TRBD2 (7 bases). The CDR3 totals 17 residues. V shed 7 bases and J shed 0 bases, with 20 bases lying between them. Germline V CDR1 and CDR2: MDHEN, SYDVKM.

J is TRBJ2-2 and V is TRBV4-1; the D gene is possibly TRBD2 (6 bases). Trimming cost V 1 base and J 2 bases, with 11 bases left between them. This CDR3 spans 16 amino acids. Germline CDR1 reads MGHRA; CDR2 reads YSYEKL. The CDR3 sequence: CASSQGRLVNTGELFF. Here the CDR3 DNA reads TGCGCCAGCAGCCAAGGAAGACTAGTTAACACCGGGGAGCTGTTTTTT.

The gene calls are TRBV6-1 and TRBJ1-5, with D unclear. CDR3 size: 14 residues. Germline V lookup: CDR1 MNHNS, CDR2 SASEGT. V was shortened by 3 bases and J by 2 bases, with 8 bases between the two germline ends. CDR3 residues: CASSDRRGNQPQHF. CDR3 sequence (DNA): TGTGCCAGCAGTGACAGGAGAGGCAATCAGCCCCAGCATTTT.

The genes are TRBV30 and TRBJ1-5, with D possibly being TRBD1 (6 bases). Germline assignment: CDR1 GTSNPN and CDR2 SVGIG (reference sequence). This CDR3 has 12 amino acids. V was clipped by 5 bases and J by 4 bases, with 9 bases between them. The CDR3 DNA reads TGTGCCTGGGGGGACACTAATCAGCCCCAGCATTTT. Amino acid sequence: CAWGDTNQPQHF.

The CDR3 DNA follows: TGTGCCAGCAGTGAAGTCGGCTCCTATGGCTACACCTTC. It translates to CASSEVGSYGYTF. The rearrangement uses TRBV6-1 and TRBJ1-2, with D uncertain. CDR1 is MNHNS, CDR2 SASEGT, per germline. The CDR3 extends over 13 amino acids. Trimming stripped 1 base from V and 4 bases from J, with 7 bases between.

The chain has TRBV6-5 and TRBJ2-1; tentatively, D is TRBD2 (5 bases). Germline V gene lookup returns CDR1 MNHEY and CDR2 SVGAGI. V lost 2 bases and J lost 3, with 14 bases in between. The CDR3 spans 16 residues. This chain's CDR3 is CASSYPRSGDYNEQFF. For the CDR3, the DNA is TGTGCCAGCAGTTACCCTAGGAGCGGCGACTACAATGAGCAGTTCTTC.

The chain recombines TRBV3-1 (or the pseudogene TRBV3-2) with TRBJ1-2; maybe TRBD1 (6 bases). V lost 5 bases to trimming and J lost 7 bases, with 26 bases between them. From germline, CDR1 is LGHDT and CDR2 YNNKEL (reference sequence). This CDR3 has 17 amino acids. This CDR3 is CASSNLRFLRGARGYTF. CDR3 sequence (DNA): TGTGCCAGCAGCAACCTTCGTTTTCTTCGGGGGGCGCGTGGCTACACCTTC.

V usage is TRBV4-2 and J usage is TRBJ1-2; 10 positions match TRBD1. After removal of 0 bases from V and 8 bases from J, the junction contained 9 bases not matched to a gene. Germline V gene sequence: CDR1 LGHNA, CDR2 YNFKEQ. The CDR3 has 16 amino acids. Here the CDR3 DNA reads TGTGCCAGCAGCCAAGAGGACCGGGACAGGGGCGGAGGCTACACCTTC. It specifies CASSQEDRDRGGGYTF.

J is TRBJ1-1 and V is TRBV6-8, with D maybe TRBD1 (6 bases). Germline-derived CDR1 and CDR2 are MNHGY and SAAAGT. The CDR3 length is 14 residues. V dropped 5 bases and J dropped 4 bases, with 14 bases sitting between them. The CDR3 is CASSNRDDSTEAFF. The CDR3 nucleotides read TGTGCCAGCAGTAACAGGGACGATAGCACTGAAGCTTTCTTT.

This clone is a singleton in its sample. The chain employs TRBV19 and TRBJ1-1; 7 bases map to TRBD1. With 3 bases clipped from V and 1 base from J, the junction kept 11 bases outside the gene matches. The length of the CDR3 is 17 residues. Germline assignment: CDR1 LNHDA and CDR2 SQIVND (reference sequence). The CDR3 loop reads CASSIPPTGAGNTEAFF. CDR3 coding DNA: TGTGCCAGTAGTATCCCTCCAACAGGGGCCGGGAACACTGAAGCTTTCTTT.

V and J are TRBV2 and TRBJ1-2, with D perhaps TRBD1 (6 bases). Between the trimmed V and J ends, which lost 4 bases and 8 bases, there was a span of 17 bases. The CDR3 is 14 residues long. Germline V gene sequence: CDR1 SNHLY, CDR2 FYNNEI. The CDR3 spells CASSVKTRGAGYTF. In nucleotides, the CDR3 is TGTGCCAGCAGTGTTAAAACCAGGGGCGCGGGCTACACCTTC.

V is TRBV30 and J is TRBJ2-1; unclear D gene. This CDR3 spans 12 amino acids. The V end lost 5 bases, the J end lost 4 bases, and 9 bases lay between the germline ends. CDR1 and CDR2 (germline): GTSNPN, SVGIG (reference sequence). In nucleotides, the CDR3 is TGTGCCTGGGCCCCTGGGTACAATGAGCAGTTCTTC. This encodes CAWAPGYNEQFF.

The chain links TRBV7-2 to TRBJ1-4; TRBD1 agrees at 7 bases. Per germline, CDR1 SGHTA and CDR2 FQGNSA. The CDR3 runs 14 residues. V lost 5 bases and J lost 5; bases outside the gene matches: 5. CDR3 sequence reads: CASSRGGGNEKLFF. The CDR3, as DNA: TGTGCCAGCAGCCGCGGAGGGGGCAATGAAAAACTGTTTTTT.

CDR3 nucleotides: TGTGCCAGTACTTCAGGGGGCGGTTTTCGGGGGTACCAAGAGACCCAGTACTTC. Encoded protein: CASTSGGGFRGYQETQYF. V and J are TRBV19 and TRBJ2-5, with 8 bases that match TRBD1. V lost 7 bases to trimming and J lost 0 bases; unmatched junction nucleotides: 16. The CDR3 extends over 18 amino acids. Looked up from germline, CDR1 is LNHDA and CDR2 is SQIVND (reference sequence).

The chain combines TRBV9 with TRBJ2-2; 12 nucleotides line up with TRBD2. The CDR3 extends over 18 amino acids. With 0 bases clipped from V and 4 bases from J, the junction kept 7 bases outside the gene matches. Germline-derived CDR1 and CDR2 are SGDLS and YYNGEE. CDR3 amino acids: CASSVASTSGSSTGELFF. The DNA of the CDR3 is TGTGCCAGCAGCGTAGCTTCGACTAGCGGGAGTTCCACCGGGGAGCTGTTTTTT.

The count of this clone is one. This chain uses TRBV6-5 with TRBJ1-2; D is uncertain. Trimming cost V 8 bases and J 4 bases, with 14 bases left between them. The germline V gene has CDR1 MNHEY and CDR2 SVGAGI. CDR3 size: 13 residues. This CDR3 reads CASLEGPVYGYTF. The CDR3 nucleotides are TGTGCCAGCTTGGAGGGTCCCGTCTATGGCTACACCTTC.

The chain uses TRBV7-8 and TRBJ1-6; D is perhaps TRBD1 (5 bases). CDR1 SGHVS and CDR2 FQNEAQ come from the germline V gene. This CDR3 spans 13 amino acids. The V end lost 2 bases, the J end lost 10 bases, and 9 bases lay between the germline ends. Written as DNA, the CDR3 is TGTGCCAGCAGCTTAACGGAGGGGTCACCCCTCCACTTT. Translated, it gives CASSLTEGSPLHF.

A remark on this clone: The identical CDR3 is also encoded by other nucleotide sequences in the sample. The DNA of the CDR3 is TGTGCCAGCAGACAGGGCTTGAACACTGAAGCTTTCTTT. Its protein product is CASRQGLNTEAFF. The rearrangement joins TRBV2 to TRBJ1-1; D possibly corresponds to TRBD1 (6 bases). The V gene lost 6 bases and the J gene lost 0 bases, with 8 bases spanning the gap. CDR3 length: 13 residues. The V gene's germline CDR1 is SNHLY and CDR2 FYNNEI.

V is TRBV19 and J is TRBJ1-1; 7 bases are shared with TRBD1. CDR3 length: 14 amino acids. V gave up 8 bases and J gave up 1 base; unmatched junction bases: 7. Germline V lookup: CDR1 LNHDA, CDR2 SQIVND (reference sequence). The CDR3 reads CASGVRTGNTEAFF. The CDR3 nucleotides read TGTGCCAGTGGAGTAAGGACAGGGAACACTGAAGCTTTCTTT.

The V gene is TRBV5-1, the J gene TRBJ2-7; no definite D call. Germline V gene lookup returns CDR1 SGHRS and CDR2 YFSETQ. The CDR3 contains 17 residues. The germline V and J ends were trimmed by 0 bases and 3 bases, with 19 bases remaining between them. This CDR3 is CASSLAESSIPIYEQYF. In nucleotides, the CDR3 is TGCGCCAGCAGCTTGGCAGAGAGTTCTATCCCAATCTACGAGCAGTACTTC.